A selection of T cell receptor beta chains follows, all from one sample in a study of T cell responses to AZD1222 COVID-19 vaccine. The protocol was immunoSEQ multiplex PCR, while the TCRdb copy is restricted to in-frame clones and leaves out a portion. Counted here are more than 150,000 clones, approximately 87% occurring once; the ten biggest clones make up 8% to 10%. The sequencing here drew on peripheral blood, taken 28 days after the second AZD1222 dose. The receptor set was obtained from an adult who received the AZD1222 COVID-19 vaccine. Each CDR3 is given with its conserved first and last residue. The order of the fields is CDR3 protein, CDR3 DNA, D gene, J gene, V gene, clone size. A D gene is named only where the DNA matches it firmly. Clone size is shown for a subset of rows, as once, few, many or a class of expanded clone.

CDR3: CASSLGGKNTEAFF; DNA: TGTGCCAGCAGTCTTGGAGGGAAAAACACTGAAGCTTTCTTT; D: NA; J: TRBJ1-1; V: TRBV28; size: NA
CDR3: CASSRLAGELETQYF; DNA: TGTGCCAGCTCAAGACTAGCGGGAGAGCTAGAGACCCAGTACTTC; D: TRBD2; J: TRBJ2-5; V: TRBV18; size: NA
CDR3: CASSMSLGHRFGELFF; DNA: TGTGCCAGTAGTATGTCATTGGGTCACCGCTTCGGGGAGCTGTTTTTT; D: NA; J: TRBJ2-2; V: TRBV19; size: NA
CDR3: CASSLARGSLRFYEQYF; DNA: TGTGCCAGCAGCTTAGCCCGCGGGTCGCTCCGATTTTACGAGCAGTACTTC; D: NA; J: TRBJ2-7; V: TRBV7-2; size: NA
CDR3: CASSLQGANYEQYF; DNA: TGTGCCAGCAGCCTTCAGGGGGCCAACTACGAGCAGTACTTC; D: TRBD1; J: TRBJ2-7; V: TRBV27; size: NA
CDR3: CASNLGQTYNEQFF; DNA: TGTGCCAGCAACTTAGGGCAGACCTACAATGAGCAGTTCTTC; D: NA; J: TRBJ2-1; V: TRBV9; size: NA
CDR3: CASSQEPPSGSGSKGIQYF; DNA: TGCGCCAGCAGCCAAGAACCCCCTAGCGGGAGCGGGAGTAAGGGCATTCAGTACTTC; D: TRBD2; J: TRBJ2-4; V: TRBV4-3; size: NA
CDR3: CASSFRGRAAYEQYF; DNA: TGTGCCAGCAGTTTTCGCGGGAGGGCAGCCTACGAGCAGTACTTC; D: TRBD2; J: TRBJ2-7; V: TRBV28; size: NA
CDR3: CASSLVGLGYEQYF; DNA: TGTGCCAGCAGCTTAGTAGGACTAGGGTACGAGCAGTACTTC; D: TRBD2; J: TRBJ2-7; V: TRBV7-8; size: few
CDR3: CASSPGGGGYEQYF; DNA: TGTGCCAGCAGCCCCGGGGGGGGCGGGTACGAGCAGTACTTC; D: TRBD2; J: TRBJ2-7; V: TRBV5-6; size: NA
CDR3: CASSQPGAEAFF; DNA: TGTGCCAGCAGCCAACCCGGGGCTGAAGCTTTCTTT; D: NA; J: TRBJ1-1; V: TRBV3-1/TRBV3-2; size: NA
CDR3: CASSKGGSTGELFF; DNA: TGTGCCAGCAGCAAAGGGGGCAGCACCGGGGAGCTGTTTTTT; D: TRBD1; J: TRBJ2-2; V: TRBV9; size: NA
CDR3: CATSVAGLATDTQYF; DNA: TGTGCCACCAGTGTGGCAGGGCTAGCCACAGATACGCAGTATTTT; D: NA; J: TRBJ2-3; V: TRBV24-1; size: NA
CDR3: CSVVDNSYEQYF; DNA: TGCAGCGTTGTGGACAACTCCTACGAGCAGTACTTC; D: NA; J: TRBJ2-7; V: TRBV29-1; size: NA
CDR3: CASSQDSPYYGYTF; DNA: TGTGCCAGCAGCCAAGATAGTCCGTACTATGGCTACACCTTC; D: NA; J: TRBJ1-2; V: TRBV14; size: NA
CDR3: CASSLVSGSSNTIYF; DNA: TGTGCCAGCAGCTTAGTATCCGGTTCCTCAAACACCATATATTTT; D: NA; J: TRBJ1-3; V: TRBV7-2; size: NA
CDR3: CASSDQGAAYEQYF; DNA: TGTGCCAGCAGTGACCAGGGGGCCGCCTACGAGCAGTACTTC; D: TRBD1; J: TRBJ2-7; V: TRBV6-1; size: NA
CDR3: CASSLSAGWIEQFF; DNA: TGTGCCAGCAGCTTGTCGGCAGGGTGGATTGAGCAGTTCTTC; D: NA; J: TRBJ2-1; V: TRBV11-2; size: few
CDR3: CASSTRQGLNTEAFF; DNA: TGTGCCAGCAGCACCCGACAGGGGCTGAACACTGAAGCTTTCTTT; D: TRBD1; J: TRBJ1-1; V: TRBV7-9; size: NA
CDR3: CASSPLGSGRGNEQFF; DNA: TGCGCCAGCAGCCCCCTAGGTAGCGGGAGGGGGAATGAGCAGTTCTTC; D: TRBD2; J: TRBJ2-1; V: TRBV5-1; size: NA
CDR3: CASSWDREVSYGYTF; DNA: TGTGCCAGCTCATGGGACCGAGAGGTTTCCTATGGCTACACCTTC; D: NA; J: TRBJ1-2; V: TRBV7-2; size: NA
CDR3: CASSVRREGIGELFF; DNA: TGCGCCAGCAGCGTTAGGCGGGAGGGCATCGGGGAGCTGTTTTTT; D: TRBD2; J: TRBJ2-2; V: TRBV5-1; size: NA
CDR3: CASSPRTSGRPAHEQFF; DNA: TGTGCCAGCAGCCCCCGGACTAGCGGGAGGCCCGCGCATGAGCAGTTCTTC; D: TRBD2; J: TRBJ2-1; V: TRBV3-1/TRBV3-2; size: NA
CDR3: CASSLYGGTNEKLFF; DNA: TGTGCCAGCAGCTTGTATGGCGGAACTAATGAAAAACTGTTTTTT; D: NA; J: TRBJ1-4; V: TRBV5-6; size: NA
CDR3: CASSHAWLAGGETQYF; DNA: TGCGCCAGCAGCCACGCATGGCTAGCGGGAGGGGAGACCCAGTACTTC; D: TRBD2; J: TRBJ2-5; V: TRBV4-1; size: NA
CDR3: CASRPSGIRVEKLFF; DNA: TGTGCCAGCAGGCCATCCGGGATACGGGTTGAAAAACTGTTTTTT; D: NA; J: TRBJ1-4; V: TRBV5-6; size: NA
CDR3: CASSFPGFQETQYF; DNA: TGTGCCAGCAGTTTCCCCGGGTTCCAAGAGACCCAGTACTTC; D: NA; J: TRBJ2-5; V: TRBV28; size: NA
CDR3: CASSSRGGTGNQPQHF; DNA: TGTGCCAGCAGCTCCCGAGGAGGAACGGGCAATCAGCCCCAGCATTTT; D: NA; J: TRBJ1-5; V: TRBV3-1/TRBV3-2; size: NA
CDR3: CASSFDRGQETQYF; DNA: TGTGCCAGCAGCTTTGACAGGGGCCAAGAGACCCAGTACTTC; D: TRBD1; J: TRBJ2-5; V: TRBV7-2; size: NA
CDR3: CSVAAPSGLTETQYF; DNA: TGCAGCGTTGCGGCCCCCTCGGGACTAACAGAGACCCAGTACTTC; D: TRBD2; J: TRBJ2-5; V: TRBV29-1; size: NA
CDR3: CASTRTGGTYEQYF; DNA: TGCGCCAGCACCCGGACTGGGGGGACCTACGAGCAGTACTTC; D: NA; J: TRBJ2-7; V: TRBV5-1; size: NA
CDR3: CATSRDPLPGTGRTEAFF; DNA: TGTGCCACCAGCAGAGATCCCCTACCCGGGACAGGGCGTACTGAAGCTTTCTTT; D: TRBD1; J: TRBJ1-1; V: TRBV15; size: NA